These T cell receptor beta chains were read from a single sample in a study of cytomegalovirus exposure and HLA in healthy donors. The data were produced by immunoSEQ multiplex PCR, yet TCRdb's version contains in-frame clones alone and is incomplete. Among 60,000 to 85,000 clones listed, 74% were seen once. Sequenced input: PBMCs. Receptors were obtained from a human donor in good health. Each CDR3 is given with its conserved first and last residue. D genes are given only for firm matches. For some rows the clone size is stated as once, few or many, or as a class when expanded; others skip it.

D gene: TRBD1; J gene: TRBJ1-4; V gene: TRBV29-1; clone size: few; CDR3 protein: CSVEGTTGVGEKLFF; CDR3 DNA: TGCAGCGTTGAAGGAACCACAGGGGTAGGGGAAAAACTGTTTTTT
D gene: TRBD1; J gene: TRBJ2-2; V gene: TRBV27; clone size: .; CDR3 protein: CASSLGTGGTGELFF; CDR3 DNA: TGTGCCAGCAGTTTAGGGACAGGGGGCACCGGGGAGCTGTTTTTT
D gene: TRBD2; J gene: TRBJ2-7; V gene: TRBV6-5; clone size: .; CDR3 protein: CASSKSTSGYEQYF; CDR3 DNA: TGTGCCAGCAGTAAGTCGACTAGCGGCTACGAGCAGTACTTC
D gene: TRBD1; J gene: TRBJ1-1; V gene: TRBV30; clone size: .; CDR3 protein: CAWRSPGTGSTEAFF; CDR3 DNA: TGTGCCTGGAGAAGCCCCGGGACAGGGTCCACTGAAGCTTTCTTT
D gene: .; J gene: TRBJ2-7; V gene: TRBV4-1; clone size: once; CDR3 protein: CASSQVSPYEQYF; CDR3 DNA: TGCGCCAGCAGCCAAGTATCCCCCTACGAGCAGTACTTC
D gene: .; J gene: TRBJ2-7; V gene: TRBV5-6; clone size: .; CDR3 protein: CASSFMGLGTYEQYF; CDR3 DNA: TGTGCCAGCAGCTTCATGGGACTGGGAACCTACGAGCAGTACTTC
D gene: .; J gene: TRBJ1-3; V gene: TRBV7-6; clone size: .; CDR3 protein: CASSLVSPAGPSGNTIYF; CDR3 DNA: TGTGCCAGCAGCTTAGTGAGCCCGGCGGGGCCCTCTGGAAACACCATATATTTT
D gene: TRBD1; J gene: TRBJ1-2; V gene: TRBV6-6; clone size: once; CDR3 protein: CASSHDRGDGYTF; CDR3 DNA: TGTGCCAGCAGTCACGACAGGGGGGATGGCTACACCTTC
D gene: TRBD1; J gene: TRBJ1-1; V gene: TRBV6-5; clone size: few; CDR3 protein: CASSRDRGAEAFF; CDR3 DNA: TGTGCCAGCAGTCGGGACAGGGGGGCTGAAGCTTTCTTT
D gene: TRBD2; J gene: TRBJ2-7; V gene: TRBV28; clone size: .; CDR3 protein: CASSLYLAGAREQYF; CDR3 DNA: TGTGCCAGCAGTTTATATCTAGCGGGAGCGCGTGAGCAGTACTTC
D gene: TRBD1; J gene: TRBJ1-1; V gene: TRBV19; clone size: .; CDR3 protein: CASISGGMNTEAFF; CDR3 DNA: TGTGCCAGTATCTCAGGGGGCATGAACACTGAAGCTTTCTTT
D gene: TRBD2; J gene: TRBJ2-5; V gene: TRBV5-1; clone size: .; CDR3 protein: CASSLAPWRENLAGERETQYF; CDR3 DNA: TGCGCCAGCAGCTTGGCCCCTTGGAGGGAGAATTTAGCGGGAGAACGAGAGACCCAGTACTTC
D gene: .; J gene: TRBJ1-1; V gene: TRBV6-5; clone size: .; CDR3 protein: CATQTVTNTEAFF; CDR3 DNA: TGTGCCACCCAAACAGTGACGAACACTGAAGCTTTCTTT
D gene: TRBD2; J gene: TRBJ2-3; V gene: TRBV29-1; clone size: .; CDR3 protein: CSVEEWTSGRATDTQYF; CDR3 DNA: TGCAGCGTTGAAGAGTGGACTAGCGGGAGGGCGACAGATACGCAGTATTTT
D gene: .; J gene: TRBJ1-2; V gene: TRBV21-1; clone size: few; CDR3 protein: CASSGVTRPRMADGYTF; CDR3 DNA: TGTGCCAGCAGCGGGGTGACTAGGCCGCGGATGGCGGATGGCTACACCTTC
D gene: TRBD2; J gene: TRBJ2-7; V gene: TRBV28; clone size: .; CDR3 protein: CASVRTSGRHEQYF; CDR3 DNA: TGTGCCAGTGTCCGGACTAGCGGGAGACACGAGCAGTACTTC
D gene: .; J gene: TRBJ1-3; V gene: TRBV30; clone size: .; CDR3 protein: CAWSTGFSGNTIYF; CDR3 DNA: TGTGCCTGGTCGACTGGGTTCTCTGGAAACACCATATATTTT
D gene: TRBD1; J gene: TRBJ2-3; V gene: TRBV6-5; clone size: .; CDR3 protein: CASSSGTGADTQYF; CDR3 DNA: TGTGCCAGCAGTTCAGGGACAGGAGCAGATACGCAGTATTTT
D gene: .; J gene: TRBJ2-7; V gene: TRBV25-1; clone size: few; CDR3 protein: CASSGPRGIDEQYF; CDR3 DNA: TGTGCCAGCAGTGGACCCAGGGGAATAGACGAGCAGTACTTC
D gene: .; J gene: TRBJ2-3; V gene: TRBV7-7; clone size: .; CDR3 protein: CASSLAAAGTDTQYF; CDR3 DNA: TGTGCTAGCAGCTTAGCGGCGGCGGGCACAGATACGCAGTATTTT
D gene: TRBD2; J gene: TRBJ2-7; V gene: TRBV5-1; clone size: .; CDR3 protein: CASSLHTLPGLAGYEQYF; CDR3 DNA: TGCGCCAGCAGCTTGCATACTTTACCGGGACTAGCGGGATACGAGCAGTACTTC
D gene: .; J gene: TRBJ1-2; V gene: TRBV7-2; clone size: .; CDR3 protein: CASSRWSANYGYTF; CDR3 DNA: TGTGCCAGCAGCCGATGGTCGGCTAACTATGGCTACACCTTC